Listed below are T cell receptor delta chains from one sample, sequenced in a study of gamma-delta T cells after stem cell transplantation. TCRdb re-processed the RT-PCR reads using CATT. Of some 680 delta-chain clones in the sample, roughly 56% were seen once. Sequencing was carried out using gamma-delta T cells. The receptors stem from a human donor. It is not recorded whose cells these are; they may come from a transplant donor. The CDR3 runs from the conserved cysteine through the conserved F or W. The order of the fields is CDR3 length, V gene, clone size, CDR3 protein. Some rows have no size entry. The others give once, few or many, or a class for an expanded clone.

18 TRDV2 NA CACDVLGDSSWDTRQMFF
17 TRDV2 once CACDTVLGDTRTDKLIF
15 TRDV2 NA CACDTLLGDAGKLIF
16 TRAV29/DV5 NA CSATYWGIRKTAQLFF
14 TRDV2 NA CACDNLGDTHKLIF
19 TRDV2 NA CACDTLLGDTSWDTRQMFF
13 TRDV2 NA CACSRPYTDKLIF
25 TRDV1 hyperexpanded CALGPPPSPFVLGSPLHLPSDKLIF
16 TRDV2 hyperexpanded CACDTLAASDTDKLIF
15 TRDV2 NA CACDPLGLGTAHLFF
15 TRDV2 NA CACDTWGALTAHLFF
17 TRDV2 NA CACDTWGSSWDTRQMFF
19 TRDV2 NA CACDWVPTSGGSPADNLIF
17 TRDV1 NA CALGELDRGILTAQLFF
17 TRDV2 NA CACDTVLSSLDTRQMFF
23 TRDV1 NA CALGELRLPTGGLGDTRAAQLFF
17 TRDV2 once CACDTVGYSWDTRQMFF
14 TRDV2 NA CACDTLIYTDKLIF
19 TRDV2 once CACDRVPTSVGSPADNLIF
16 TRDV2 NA CACDTWGIWDTRQMFF
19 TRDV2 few CACDTLQDWGMRYTDKLIF
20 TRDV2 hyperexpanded CACDSLSEPITGGDTDKLIF
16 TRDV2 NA CACDSQYWSYTDKLIF
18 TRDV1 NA CALGVTSVLGDTTAQLFF
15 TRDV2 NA CACVYWGPSSDKLIF
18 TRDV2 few CACDKLGESSWDTRQMFF
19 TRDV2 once CACDGVPTSGGSPADNLIF
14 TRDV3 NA CAFQVGAYTDKLIF
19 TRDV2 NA CACDTGGLGASWDTRQMFF
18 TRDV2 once CACDTLGGSSWDTRQMFF
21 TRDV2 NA CACDTSGYWGIHPGYTDKLIF
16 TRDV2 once CACDWGIYWDTRQMFF
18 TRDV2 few CACDTAGGRSWDTRQVFF
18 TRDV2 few CACDTGGYSSWDTRQMFF